Listed below are T cell receptor beta chains from one sample, sequenced in a study of T cells after yellow fever vaccination. Each CDR3 protein is one row after TCRdb ran MiXCR on the 5' RACE reads. The top ten hold roughly 18% of the sample, which has hundreds of thousands of distinct CDR3 sequences, approximately 9% seen once. The sample here was PBMCs, taken on the day of the first yellow fever vaccination. All receptors come from a man aged 18 to 35 who received the YFV17D yellow fever vaccine. Each CDR3 is given with its conserved first and last residue. A D gene is named only where the DNA matches it firmly. Only part of the rows carry a size: once, few, many, or a class if the clone is expanded.

>TRBV5-6|-|TRBJ1-5|-
TGTGCCAGCAGCCCGGGGTGGGGTCAGCCCCAGCATTTT
CASSPGWGQPQHF
>TRBV7-2|TRBD1|TRBJ1-5|many
TGTGCCAGCAGCCAAGCAGGGGGCTTTGAGCCCCAGCATTTT
CASSQAGGFEPQHF
>TRBV4-1|TRBD1|TRBJ2-3|many
TGCGCCAGCAGCCAAGTACAGGGGATAGCAGATACGCAGTATTTT
CASSQVQGIADTQYF
>TRBV7-2|TRBD1|TRBJ1-1|-
TGTGCCAGCAGCTTAAACAGGGGGGCCACTGAAGCTTTCTTT
CASSLNRGATEAFF
>TRBV4-1|-|TRBJ2-7|few
TGCGCCAGCAGCCAACTCGCAGGACGGGGATACGAGCAGTACTTC
CASSQLAGRGYEQYF
>TRBV10-3|TRBD1|TRBJ1-1|few
TGTGCCTCTGGCCCGACAGGGGATAATGAAGCTTTCTTT
CASGPTGDNEAFF
>TRBV7-3|-|TRBJ2-5|-
TGTGCCAGCAGCTTAATGGATGGGGAGACCCAGTACTTC
CASSLMDGETQYF
>TRBV4-3|-|TRBJ1-1|many
TGCGCCAGCAGCCAAGAGGGATTGGTCAACACTGAAGCTTTCTTT
CASSQEGLVNTEAFF
>TRBV12-3/TRBV12-4|TRBD1|TRBJ1-2|few
TGTGCCAGCAGTGAAGGGGGGACAGGGGGGTATGGCTACACCTTC
CASSEGGTGGYGYTF
>TRBV12-3/TRBV12-4|-|TRBJ1-5|-
TGTGCCAGCAGTTGGGAGTCCCAGCCCCAGCATTTT
CASSWESQPQHF
>TRBV5-4|TRBD2|TRBJ2-5|few
TGTGCCAGCAGCGCTCGGACTAGCCAAGAGACCCAGTACTTC
CASSARTSQETQYF
>TRBV5-1|-|TRBJ2-2|many
TGCGCCAGCAGCCGGCCGAACACCGGGGAGCTGTTTTTT
CASSRPNTGELFF
>TRBV2|TRBD2|TRBJ2-5|few
TGTGCCAGCAGACCCGGGACTAGCGGTACCCAAGAGACCCAGTACTTC
CASRPGTSGTQETQYF
>TRBV5-1|-|TRBJ1-1|many
TGCGCCAGCAGCTCCCTCGGTAGTCCCGACACTGAAGCTTTCTTT
CASSSLGSPDTEAFF
>TRBV3-1|-|TRBJ1-1|few
TGTGCCAGCAGCCATCCCGGTGGGGAAAAAGCTTTCTTT
CASSHPGGEKAFF
>TRBV6-4|-|TRBJ2-3|many
TGTGCCAGCAGCAGTGGGGAGAGTGGGCCGACAGATACGCAGTATTTT
CASSSGESGPTDTQYF
>TRBV20-1|TRBD2|TRBJ2-5|few
TGCAGTGCTAGAGATCTCCCAGCGGGGGGCCGAGAGACCCAGTACTTC
CSARDLPAGGRETQYF
>TRBV4-2|-|TRBJ1-4|many
TGTGCCAGCAGCCAGTCCCTCGAAAAACTGTTTTTT
CASSQSLEKLFF
>TRBV7-9|TRBD1|TRBJ2-7|-
TGTGCCAGCAGCTCGCCCCCCGGGACAGGGGCCCACGAGCAGTACTTC
CASSSPPGTGAHEQYF
>TRBV5-5|-|TRBJ2-4|-
TGTGCCAGCAGCGACCGGGACCCAATGAGCAACATTCAGTACTTC
CASSDRDPMSNIQYF
>TRBV20-1|-|TRBJ1-6|few
TGCAGTGCTAGAGATCGGACCCGGAACTCACCCCTCCACTTT
CSARDRTRNSPLHF
>TRBV6-5|-|TRBJ1-5|-
TGTGCCAGCAGTTCCACGGGTCTTCCTAATCAGCCCCAGCATTTT
CASSSTGLPNQPQHF
>TRBV6-2/TRBV6-3|-|TRBJ2-7|many
TGTGCCAGCAGTCCCACCTTATCCTACGAGCAGTACTTC
CASSPTLSYEQYF
>TRBV20-1|TRBD1|TRBJ1-5|few
TGCAGTGCTAGAGACATTCCGGGACAGGGTATGAGCAATCAGCCCCAGCATTTT
CSARDIPGQGMSNQPQHF
>TRBV7-2|-|TRBJ2-2|-
TGTGCCAGCACCAGTGAGACGGAAACCGGGGAGCTGTTTTTT
CASTSETETGELFF
>TRBV7-2|-|TRBJ1-6|-
TGTGCCAGCATCACAGACAGCTCCTATAATTCACCCCTCCACTTT
CASITDSSYNSPLHF
>TRBV4-2|-|TRBJ2-1|many
TGTGCCAGCAGCCAGCGGACGGCAGCTAGCTCCTACAATGAGCAGTTCTTC
CASSQRTAASSYNEQFF
>TRBV5-1|-|TRBJ1-2|few
TGCGCCAGCAGTGAACACGGGACGCCCGGGGTTGGCTACACCTTC
CASSEHGTPGVGYTF
>TRBV12-3/TRBV12-4|-|TRBJ1-1|-
TGTGCCAGCAGTTATGAGGTTCCGAACACTGAAGCTTTCTTT
CASSYEVPNTEAFF
>TRBV14|-|TRBJ1-2|many
TGTGCCAGCAGCCAACCAGGAGACTATGGCTACACCTTC
CASSQPGDYGYTF
>TRBV5-1|-|TRBJ1-2|-
TGCCCCAGCAGCTGGACAGTTAGCTATGGCTACACCTTC
CPSSWTVSYGYTF
>TRBV5-1|TRBD2|TRBJ2-5|many
TGCGCCAGCAGCCCCGGACTAGTCGGAGAGACCCAGTACTTC
CASSPGLVGETQYF
>TRBV5-1|-|TRBJ2-1|many
TGCGCCAGCAGCTTGAGGGGGGTCTCCTACAATGAGCAGTTCTTC
CASSLRGVSYNEQFF
>TRBV2|TRBD1|TRBJ2-4|few
TGTGCCAGCAGTGCGGGACAGGGGCTACTCGTACTAGCCAAAAACATTCAGTACTTC
CASSAGQGLLVLAKNIQYF
>TRBV6-2/TRBV6-3|TRBD2|TRBJ2-1|-
TGTGCCAGCAGAATAGCGGGGGGGAGCTCCTACAATGAGCAGTTCTTC
CASRIAGGSSYNEQFF
>TRBV5-1|-|TRBJ1-1|-
TGCGCCAGCAGCGTTCTGGGGACTGAAGCTTTCTTT
CASSVLGTEAFF
>TRBV11-2|-|TRBJ2-7|-
TGTGCCAGCAGCTCCCACAGATCCTACGAGCAGTACTTC
CASSSHRSYEQYF
>TRBV7-3|TRBD1|TRBJ2-2|few
TGTGCCACCAGCCAATACAGGGGCACCGGGGAGCTGTTTTTT
CATSQYRGTGELFF
>TRBV6-5|-|TRBJ2-5|few
TGTGCCAGCAGTTACTCGGCAGGGGAGGAGACCCAGTACTTC
CASSYSAGEETQYF
>TRBV9|-|TRBJ1-5|many
TGTGCCAGCCCCCAGGTTGGGGTTCATACGCCCCAGCATTTT
CASPQVGVHTPQHF
>TRBV7-9|TRBD1|TRBJ1-4|-
TGTGCCAGCAGCTTAGGGGCAGGGGGCCGTGAAAAACTGTTTTTT
CASSLGAGGREKLFF
>TRBV7-9|-|TRBJ2-3|many
TGTGCCAGCAGCTTCCTGGGGCGTACGCAGTATTTT
CASSFLGRTQYF
>TRBV18|-|TRBJ2-5|-
TGTGCCAGCTCACCGGGCCAAGACTCCCACGGCTTGGAGACCCAGTACTTC
CASSPGQDSHGLETQYF
>TRBV20-1|-|TRBJ2-1|-
TGCAGTGCTAGAACCACTCCCGAGCAGTTCTTC
CSARTTPEQFF